This TCR beta chain stems from a study of blood T cell repertoires in COVID-19. Study as a whole: Acute and convalescent COVID-19 specimens originated in the United States, Italy and Spain. T cells, B-cell-depleted T cells, or PBMCs provided the cDNA or gDNA that served as material.

The CDR3 is 18 amino acids. The V and J ends lost 0 bases and 2 bases, in that order; junction bases with no gene match: 6. Germline loops: CDR1 KGHDR, CDR2 SFDVKD. As originally analysed: Reference gene primer amplification gave nucleated cell count estimates. Method: immunoSEQ multiplex PCR; TCRdb's copy keeps in-frame clones and lacks some. V, J and clone size derive from that table, while D and trimming were established from the DNA sequence. The data show tens of thousands of clones, with about 89% seen just once and under 25% held by the top ten. The chain uses TRBV24-1 and TRBJ2-3; TRBD2 matches 11 bases. The sample comprised peripheral blood. The sequence was collected from a man in his forties or fifties with active COVID-19. For the CDR3, the DNA is TGTGCCACCAGTGATTTGCCCGCTAGCGGGAGGAACACAGATACGCAGTATTTT. Translated: CATSDLPASGRNTDTQYF.